This TCR beta chain stems from a study of identical twins. Whole-study results and caveats: Its conclusions, products of cross-sectional statistical analysis, did not come from following the same donors.

The V end lost 5 bases, the J end lost 8 bases, and 7 bases lay between the germline ends. Germline loops: CDR1 SGHTA, CDR2 FQGNSA. The CDR3 has 11 amino acids. This clonotype was recorded many times. Its antigen remains unknown. TCRdb passed the 5' RACE reads through MiXCR, listing each CDR3 protein once. Of more than 600,000 distinct CDR3 sequences in the sample, over 15% were seen once. These same data were also listed under a study on T cells expressing NK-cell markers.

Sequencing was done on a sample of PBMCs. The receptor was derived from a woman aged 18-29 years in good health. The chain links TRBV7-2 to TRBJ2-1; D remains ambiguous. Here the CDR3 reads CASSLIYEQFF. The CDR3, as DNA: TGTGCCAGCAGCCTCATCTATGAGCAGTTCTTC.